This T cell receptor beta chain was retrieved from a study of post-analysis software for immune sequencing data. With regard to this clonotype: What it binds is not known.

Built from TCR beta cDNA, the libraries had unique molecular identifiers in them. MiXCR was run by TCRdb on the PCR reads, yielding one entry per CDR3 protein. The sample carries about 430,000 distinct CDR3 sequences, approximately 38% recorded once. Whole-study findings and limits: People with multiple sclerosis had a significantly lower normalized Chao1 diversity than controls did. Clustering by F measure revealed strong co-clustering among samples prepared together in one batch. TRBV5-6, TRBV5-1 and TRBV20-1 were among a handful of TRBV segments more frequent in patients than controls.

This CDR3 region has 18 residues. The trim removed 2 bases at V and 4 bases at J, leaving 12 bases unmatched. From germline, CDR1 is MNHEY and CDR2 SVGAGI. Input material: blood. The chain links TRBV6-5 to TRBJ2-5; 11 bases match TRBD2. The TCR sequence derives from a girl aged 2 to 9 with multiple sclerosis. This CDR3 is CASSYPNKLAGVGETQYF. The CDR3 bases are TGTGCCAGCAGTTACCCTAACAAACTAGCGGGGGTGGGAGAGACCCAGTACTTC.